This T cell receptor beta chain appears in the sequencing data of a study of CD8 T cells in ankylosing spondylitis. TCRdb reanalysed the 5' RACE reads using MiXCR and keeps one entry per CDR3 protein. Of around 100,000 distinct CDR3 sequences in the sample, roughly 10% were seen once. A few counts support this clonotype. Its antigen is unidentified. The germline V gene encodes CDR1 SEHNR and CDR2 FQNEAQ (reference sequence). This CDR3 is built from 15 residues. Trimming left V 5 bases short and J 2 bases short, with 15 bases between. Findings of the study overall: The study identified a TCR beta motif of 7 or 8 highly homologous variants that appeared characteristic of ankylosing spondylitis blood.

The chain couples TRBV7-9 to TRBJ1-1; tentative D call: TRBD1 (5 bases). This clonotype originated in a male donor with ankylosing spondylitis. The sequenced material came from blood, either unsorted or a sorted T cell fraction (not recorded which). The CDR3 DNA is TGTGCCAGCAGCGCCGCCGGACAAGCCAACACTGAAGCTTTCTTT. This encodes CASSAAGQANTEAFF.